This T cell receptor beta chain emerged from a study of blood T cell repertoires in COVID-19 (dated by TCRdb to about 2020). Study-level background: Samples covering the acute and convalescent phases of COVID-19 were provided by collaborators in the United States, Italy and Spain. The prospective study material was composed of cDNA or gDNA derived from T cells, B-cell-depleted T cells, or PBMCs. Subjects who had been exposed to COVID-19, were actively infected with it, or had recovered from it provided the deeply sampled blood TCRbeta repertoires that made up the dataset. A freely available public database, intended as a resource for researchers studying the immune response to SARS-CoV-2, is where the repertoires were released. Samples came from the ongoing ImmuneRACE study (first 160 participants) plus 1,254 subjects from 6 global collaborators. A de-identified subject ID, COVID-19 status, age in years and sex were almost always included in the sample metadata. Where HLA class I and class II types were available, the types were taken from metadata supplied by the sample provider, not from assay-based typing.

TCRbeta CDR3 regions were amplified from genomic DNA using the immunoSEQ Assay, a bias-controlled multiplex PCR. Per the source publication's procedure: Nucleated cell counts per sample were estimated from amplification of reference gene primers within the assay. Sequence reads were collapsed and filtered to measure the absolute abundance of every unique TCRbeta CDR3 rearrangement. Productive Simpson clonality was computed per sample as the square root of Simpson's diversity index over productive rearrangements. TCRdb limited this immuneACCESS table to in-frame rearrangements with V and J called. A share of clones is missing; checked studies link under half to unresolved V genes, and the rest is unexplained. The D gene and trimming were derived from the DNA, and the V and J assignments and clone size from that table. In this sample the table shows approximately 240,000 clones, approximately 79% of which occur a single time. Under 5.5% of the sample goes to the ten largest clones.

Each collaborating institution followed its own protocols to collect whole blood in K2EDTA tubes. For TCRbeta analysis, collaborators shipped samples in one of three forms: frozen whole blood, isolated PBMCs, or DNA extracted from either of those sample types. With respect to this clone: Its specific antigen is unknown. Base qualities are missing; no much larger clone stands one base away.

Spanning cysteine to phenylalanine, the CDR3 consists of 15 amino acids. The entry retains the CDR3 DNA only, 45 bases that are in frame from base 1. The V end gives up 3 bases and the J end 7 bases, leaving 6 bases in the junction not matched to a gene. Looking up the germline V gene (reference sequence) yields CDR1 MNHEY and CDR2 SMNVEV. Paper-wide results and their limitations: Clinical and demographic metadata were provided uncurated, with the amount varying by source and participant.

The sequenced sample was peripheral blood. The clonotype comes from a woman aged 80 or over with active or convalescent COVID-19. The rearranged segments are TRBV27 and TRBJ1-6; 7 central nucleotides agree with TRBD1. The CDR3 protein: CASSFSNRGNSPLHF. In nucleotides, the sequence is TGTGCCAGCAGTTTCTCGAACAGGGGAAATTCACCCCTCCACTTT.